The rows below give T cell receptor beta chains drawn from one sample of a study of blood T cell repertoires in COVID-19. The data were produced by immunoSEQ multiplex PCR, yet TCRdb's version contains in-frame clones alone and is incomplete. The sample consists of approximately 52,000 clones, roughly 90% of them appearing once. The sequenced material came from peripheral blood. These receptors originate from a man aged 55 to 70 with acute or convalescent COVID-19. Each CDR3 is given with its conserved first and last residue. The D gene is left open where the match is weak. Only part of the rows carry a size: once, few, many, or a class if the clone is expanded.

-	TRBV5-4	TRBD1	TRBJ2-2	CASSRTGGTGELFF	TGTGCCAGCAGCCGGACAGGGGGCACCGGGGAGCTGTTTTTT
few	TRBV28	-	TRBJ2-2	CASAEQTGELFF	TGTGCCAGCGCGGAACAAACCGGGGAGCTGTTTTTT
-	TRBV28	TRBD1	TRBJ2-6	CASSSGTGTLIWGNVLTF	TGTGCCAGCAGTTCCGGGACAGGAACCCTCATTTGGGGCAACGTCCTGACTTTC
-	TRBV27	-	TRBJ1-1	CASSFAGANTEAFF	TGTGCCAGCAGTTTTGCAGGGGCGAACACTGAAGCTTTCTTT
-	TRBV4-1	-	TRBJ1-2	CASSQDAQGGRNYGYTF	TGCGCCAGCAGCCAAGATGCCCAGGGCGGACGAAACTATGGCTACACCTTC
once	TRBV7-3	-	TRBJ2-1	CASSPYLSYSYNEQFF	TGTGCCAGCAGCCCCTACTTGTCCTACTCCTACAATGAGCAGTTCTTC
-	TRBV11-2	-	TRBJ2-7	CASSLEWRADEQYF	TGTGCCAGCAGCTTAGAATGGCGGGCAGACGAGCAGTACTTC
-	TRBV28	TRBD2	TRBJ2-1	CASIRGEGNNEQFF	TGTGCCAGCATCCGGGGGGAGGGGAACAATGAGCAGTTCTTC
once	TRBV6-5	-	TRBJ2-7	CASSYIARSSYEQYF	TGTGCCAGCAGTTACATAGCGCGTAGCTCCTACGAGCAGTACTTC
-	TRBV4-2	TRBD1	TRBJ1-4	CASSRTKDRAGEKLFF	TGTGCCAGCAGCCGAACTAAGGACAGGGCGGGTGAAAAACTGTTTTTT
-	TRBV10-3	TRBD2	TRBJ2-1	CAISEGTSGGQFF	TGTGCCATCAGTGAGGGGACTAGCGGGGGGCAGTTCTTC
medium-sized	TRBV14	-	TRBJ1-2	CASSQDGRGYGYTF	TGTGCCAGCAGCCAAGATGGGAGGGGCTATGGCTACACCTTC
once	TRBV19	-	TRBJ1-5	CASTAEINQPQHF	TGTGCCAGTACCGCAGAAATAAATCAGCCCCAGCATTTT
once	TRBV6-4	TRBD2	TRBJ2-2	CASSSGSDTGELFF	TGTGCCAGCAGTAGCGGGAGTGACACCGGGGAGCTGTTTTTT
-	TRBV29-1	-	TRBJ2-5	CSVEDRWGRGMGTQYF	TGCAGCGTTGAAGATAGGTGGGGGCGGGGGATGGGGACCCAGTACTTC
-	TRBV4-1	TRBD1	TRBJ2-1	CASSREIWDRNNEQFF	TGCGCCAGCAGCCGCGAAATCTGGGACAGAAACAATGAGCAGTTCTTC
-	TRBV12-5	TRBD1	TRBJ2-2	CASGLGTGGNTGELFF	TGTGCTAGTGGTTTGGGGACAGGGGGAAACACCGGGGAGCTGTTTTTT
-	TRBV18	TRBD1	TRBJ1-2	CASSPQPPGTGSGYTF	TGTGCCAGCTCACCACAGCCACCCGGGACAGGATCAGGCTACACCTTC
-	TRBV4-1	-	TRBJ1-5	CASSPIRLSSNQPQHF	TGCGCCAGCAGCCCGATTAGACTGTCTAGCAATCAGCCCCAGCATTTT
-	TRBV6-5	-	TRBJ2-3	CASSPLGAPTDTQYF	TGTGCCAGCAGTCCCTTAGGGGCGCCCACAGATACGCAGTATTTT
-	TRBV6-4	-	TRBJ2-1	CASSDSGTLQFF	TGTGCCAGCAGTGACTCGGGGACACTGCAGTTCTTC
-	TRBV7-6	-	TRBJ2-1	CASSPQTLGGSYNEQFF	TGTGCCAGCAGCCCCCAGACTCTAGGAGGGTCCTACAATGAGCAGTTCTTC
-	TRBV9	TRBD2	TRBJ2-1	CASSVRSGSGNEQFF	TGTGCCAGCAGCGTACGAAGCGGGAGTGGCAATGAGCAGTTCTTC
-	TRBV4-1	-	TRBJ2-1	CASRKEGSSYNEQFF	TGCGCCAGCAGGAAGGAAGGGAGCTCCTACAATGAGCAGTTCTTC
-	TRBV11-3	-	TRBJ1-1	CASSLERTGDTEAFF	TGTGCCAGCAGCTTAGAGAGGACGGGAGACACTGAAGCTTTCTTT
-	TRBV5-1	-	TRBJ1-3	CASSPGTIGNTIYF	TGCGCCAGCAGCCCGGGGACAATAGGGAACACCATATATTTT
-	TRBV6-4	TRBD1	TRBJ1-5	CASSDSTGGNQPQHF	TGTGCCAGCAGTGACTCGACAGGGGGCAATCAGCCCCAGCATTTT
-	TRBV6-1	-	TRBJ1-5	CASSDSHHNQPQHF	TGTGCCAGCAGTGATAGTCACCACAATCAGCCCCAGCATTTT
-	TRBV19	-	TRBJ1-2	CASRGGGGYTF	TGTGCCAGCCGAGGTGGCGGGGGCTACACCTTC
-	TRBV5-1	-	TRBJ2-3	CASSLGVGSGTDTQYF	TGCGCCAGCAGCTTGGGGGTTGGTAGCGGCACAGATACGCAGTATTTT
-	TRBV6-6	-	TRBJ1-5	CASSTDSGRGYPQHF	TGTGCCAGCAGTACTGACTCAGGGAGGGGATACCCCCAGCATTTT
-	TRBV20-1	-	TRBJ1-1	CSASPTAYTEAFF	TGCAGTGCTAGTCCTACAGCCTACACTGAAGCTTTCTTT
-	TRBV2	-	TRBJ2-7	CASMGGRGSYEQYF	TGTGCCAGCATGGGAGGCAGGGGGTCGTACGAGCAGTACTTC
-	TRBV5-1	TRBD1	TRBJ2-7	CASSEAGGAYEQYF	TGCGCCAGCAGCGAGGCAGGGGGCGCCTACGAGCAGTACTTC
-	TRBV3-1/TRBV3-2	-	TRBJ2-7	CASSQTSPCRGPYEQYF	TGTGCCAGCAGCCAAACGTCTCCATGCAGGGGACCCTACGAGCAGTACTTC
few	TRBV27	TRBD1	TRBJ1-2	CASSLFGQGPWYGYTF	TGTGCCAGCAGTTTATTCGGACAGGGGCCTTGGTATGGCTACACCTTC
-	TRBV11-3	TRBD2	TRBJ2-2	CASSPRGLASGSAGELFF	TGTGCCAGCAGCCCACGGGGGTTGGCTAGCGGGAGTGCCGGGGAGCTGTTTTTT